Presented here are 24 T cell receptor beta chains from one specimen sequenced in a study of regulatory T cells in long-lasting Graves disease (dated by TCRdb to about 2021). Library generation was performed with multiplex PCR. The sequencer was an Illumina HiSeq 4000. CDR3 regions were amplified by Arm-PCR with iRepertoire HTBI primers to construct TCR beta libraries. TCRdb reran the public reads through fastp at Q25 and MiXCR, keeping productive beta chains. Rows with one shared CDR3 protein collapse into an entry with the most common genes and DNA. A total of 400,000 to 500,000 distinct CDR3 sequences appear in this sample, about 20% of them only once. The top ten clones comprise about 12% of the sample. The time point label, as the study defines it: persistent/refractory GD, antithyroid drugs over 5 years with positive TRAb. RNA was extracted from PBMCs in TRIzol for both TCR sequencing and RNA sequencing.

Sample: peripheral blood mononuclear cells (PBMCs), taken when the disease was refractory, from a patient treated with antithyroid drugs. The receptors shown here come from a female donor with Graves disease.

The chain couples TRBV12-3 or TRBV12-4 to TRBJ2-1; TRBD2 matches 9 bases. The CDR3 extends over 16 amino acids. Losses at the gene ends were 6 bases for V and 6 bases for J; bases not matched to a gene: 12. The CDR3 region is CASSFGTSKAFNEQFF. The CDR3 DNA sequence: TGTGCCAGCAGCTTCGGGACTAGCAAGGCCTTCAATGAGCAGTTCTTC.

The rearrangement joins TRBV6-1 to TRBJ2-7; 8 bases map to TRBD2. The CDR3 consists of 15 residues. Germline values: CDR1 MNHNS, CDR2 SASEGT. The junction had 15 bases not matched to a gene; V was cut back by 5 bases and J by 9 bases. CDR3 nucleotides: TGTGCCAGCAGTCACGTAGCGGGGAGCCTACGCGGGCAGTACTTC. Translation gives CASSHVAGSLRGQYF.

CDR3 residues: CASSFTRDRTMNTEAFF. CDR3 DNA: TGTGCCAGCAGCTTTACCCGGGACAGGACCATGAACACTGAAGCTTTCTTT. The V gene is TRBV28, the J gene TRBJ1-1; TRBD1 aligns across 8 bases. Germline V gene lookup returns CDR1 MDHEN and CDR2 SYDVKM. With V trimmed by 6 bases and J by 0 bases, 12 bases remained unmatched. This CDR3 region has 17 residues.

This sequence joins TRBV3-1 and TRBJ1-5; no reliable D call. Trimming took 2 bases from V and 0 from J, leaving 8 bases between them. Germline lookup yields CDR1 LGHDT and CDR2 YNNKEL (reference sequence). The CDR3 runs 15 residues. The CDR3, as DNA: TGTGCCAGCAGCCAAAACAGTAATAGCAATCAGCCCCAGCATTTT. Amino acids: CASSQNSNSNQPQHF.

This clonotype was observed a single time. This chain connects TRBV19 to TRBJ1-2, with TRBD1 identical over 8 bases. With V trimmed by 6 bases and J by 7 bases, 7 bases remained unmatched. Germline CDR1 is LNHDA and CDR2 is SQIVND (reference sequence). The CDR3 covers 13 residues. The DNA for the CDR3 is TGTGCCAGTAGAGGACAGGGAAGGGGTGGCTACACCTTC. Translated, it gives CASRGQGRGGYTF.

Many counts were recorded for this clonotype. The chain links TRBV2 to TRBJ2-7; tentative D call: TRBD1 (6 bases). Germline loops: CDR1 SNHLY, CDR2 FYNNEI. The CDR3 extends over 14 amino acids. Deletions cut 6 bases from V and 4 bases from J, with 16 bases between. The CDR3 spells CASRGTTERYEQYF. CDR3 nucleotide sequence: TGTGCCAGCAGGGGGACAACCGAAAGATACGAGCAGTACTTC.

This chain's CDR3 is CASSLLQGKGYTF. The CDR3 DNA is TGTGCCAGCAGTTTGCTACAGGGGAAGGGCTACACCTTC. This chain uses TRBV12-3 or TRBV12-4 with TRBJ1-2; 7 bases agree with TRBD1. V gave up 3 bases and J gave up 8 bases; unmatched junction bases: 6. The CDR3 has 13 amino acids.

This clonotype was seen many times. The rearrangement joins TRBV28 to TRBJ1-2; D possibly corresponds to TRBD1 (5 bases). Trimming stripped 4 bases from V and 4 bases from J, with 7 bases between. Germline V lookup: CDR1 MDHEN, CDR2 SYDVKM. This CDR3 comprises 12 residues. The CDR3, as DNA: TGTGCCAGCAGTTCCGGGACCTATGGCTACACCTTC. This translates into CASSSGTYGYTF.

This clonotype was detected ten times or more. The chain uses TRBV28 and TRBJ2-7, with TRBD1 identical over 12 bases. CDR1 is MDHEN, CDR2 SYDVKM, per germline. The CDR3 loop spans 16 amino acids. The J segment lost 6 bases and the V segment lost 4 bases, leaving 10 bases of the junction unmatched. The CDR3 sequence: CASSSNAGTGGGEQYF. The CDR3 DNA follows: TGTGCCAGCAGTTCCAACGCCGGGACAGGGGGCGGCGAGCAGTACTTC.

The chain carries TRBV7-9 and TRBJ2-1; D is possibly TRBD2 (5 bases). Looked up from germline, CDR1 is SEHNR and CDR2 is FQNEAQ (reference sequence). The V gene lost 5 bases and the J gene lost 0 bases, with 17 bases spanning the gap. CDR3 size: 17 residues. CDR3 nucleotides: TGTGCCAGCAGCCCTAACAATGACTATGCCTCCTACAATGAGCAGTTCTTC. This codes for CASSPNNDYASYNEQFF.

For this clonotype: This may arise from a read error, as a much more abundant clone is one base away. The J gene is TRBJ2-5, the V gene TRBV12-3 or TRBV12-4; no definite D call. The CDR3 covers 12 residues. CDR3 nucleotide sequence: TGTGCCAGCAACGTCAACCAAGAGACCCGGTACTTC. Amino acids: CASNVNQETRYF.

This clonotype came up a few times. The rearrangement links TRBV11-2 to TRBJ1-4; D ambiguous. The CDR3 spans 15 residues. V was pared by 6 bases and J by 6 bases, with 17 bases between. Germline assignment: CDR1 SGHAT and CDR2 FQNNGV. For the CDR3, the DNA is TGTGCCAGCAGTGGACGGCGGACTGGAGATGAAAAACTGTTTTTT. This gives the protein CASSGRRTGDEKLFF.

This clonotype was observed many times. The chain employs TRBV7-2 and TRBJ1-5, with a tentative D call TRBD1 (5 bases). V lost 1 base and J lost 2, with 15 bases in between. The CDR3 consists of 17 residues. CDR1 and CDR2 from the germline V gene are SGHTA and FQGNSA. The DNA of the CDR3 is TGTGCCAGCAGCTTAGGGGGACCCCGAAAACGCAATCAGCCCCAGCATTTT. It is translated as CASSLGGPRKRNQPQHF. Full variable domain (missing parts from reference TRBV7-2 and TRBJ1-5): GAGVSQSPSNKVTEKGKDVELRCDPISGHTALYWYRQSLGQGLEFLIYFQGNSAPDKSGLPSDRFSAERTGGSVSTLTIQRTQQEDSAVYLCASSLGGPRKRNQPQHFGDGTRLSIL.

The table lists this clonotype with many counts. The CDR3, as DNA: TGTGCCAGCAGTCTGTACCCGATGGGACCCTCCCAGTACTTC. Translated: CASSLYPMGPSQYF. The J gene is TRBJ2-5, the V gene TRBV28, with D possibly being TRBD1 or TRBD2 (5 bases each). The CDR3 is 14 amino acids. The germline CDR1 and CDR2 sequences are MDHEN and SYDVKM. Trimming took 5 bases from V and 9 from J, leaving 19 bases between them. Using reference TRBV28 and TRBJ2-5 for the parts outside the CDR3, the full variable domain is DVKVTQSSRYLVKRTGEKVFLECVQDMDHENMFWYRQDPGLGLRLIYFSYDVKMKEKGDIPEGYSVSREKKERFSLILESASTNQTSMYLCASSLYPMGPSQYFGPGTRLLVL.

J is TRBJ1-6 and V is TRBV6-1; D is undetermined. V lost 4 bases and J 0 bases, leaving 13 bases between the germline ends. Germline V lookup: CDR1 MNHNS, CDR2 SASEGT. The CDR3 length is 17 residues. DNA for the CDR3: TGTGCCAGCAGTGTGTATCCTTGGGGCTCCTATAATTCACCCCTCCACTTT. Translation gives CASSVYPWGSYNSPLHF.

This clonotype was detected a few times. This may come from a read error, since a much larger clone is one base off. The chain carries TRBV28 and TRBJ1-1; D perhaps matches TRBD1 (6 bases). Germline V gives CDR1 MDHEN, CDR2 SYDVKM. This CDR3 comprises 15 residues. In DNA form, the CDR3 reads TGTGCCAGCAGCCCCTGGACCGGACAGTTCACTGAAGCTTCCTTT. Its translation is CASSPWTGQFTEASF.

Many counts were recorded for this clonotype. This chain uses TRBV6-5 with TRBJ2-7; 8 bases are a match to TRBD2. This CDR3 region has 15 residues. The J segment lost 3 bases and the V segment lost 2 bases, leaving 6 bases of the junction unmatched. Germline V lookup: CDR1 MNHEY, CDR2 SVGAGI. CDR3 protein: CASSYRILADYEQYF. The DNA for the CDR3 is TGTGCCAGCAGTTACCGGATACTAGCGGACTACGAGCAGTACTTC.

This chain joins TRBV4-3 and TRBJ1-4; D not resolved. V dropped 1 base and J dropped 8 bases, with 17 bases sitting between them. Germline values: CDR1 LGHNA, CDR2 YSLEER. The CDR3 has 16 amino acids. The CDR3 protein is CASSQGSGPSGEKLFF. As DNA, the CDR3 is TGCGCCAGCAGCCAAGGGTCTGGGCCATCAGGAGAAAAACTGTTTTTT.

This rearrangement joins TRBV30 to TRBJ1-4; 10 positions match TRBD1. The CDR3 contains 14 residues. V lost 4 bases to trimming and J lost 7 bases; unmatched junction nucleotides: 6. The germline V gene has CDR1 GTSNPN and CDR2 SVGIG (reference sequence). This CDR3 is CAWNLDRGREKLFF. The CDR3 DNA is TGTGCCTGGAATCTTGACAGGGGGCGTGAAAAACTGTTTTTT.

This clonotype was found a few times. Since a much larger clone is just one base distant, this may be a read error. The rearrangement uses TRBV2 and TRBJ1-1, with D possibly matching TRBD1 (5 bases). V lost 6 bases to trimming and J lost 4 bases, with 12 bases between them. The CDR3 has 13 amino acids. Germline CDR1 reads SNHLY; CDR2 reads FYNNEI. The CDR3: CASSRQRGTEAFF. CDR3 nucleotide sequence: TGTGCCAGCAGCCGACAGCGGGGCACTGAAGCTTTCTTT.

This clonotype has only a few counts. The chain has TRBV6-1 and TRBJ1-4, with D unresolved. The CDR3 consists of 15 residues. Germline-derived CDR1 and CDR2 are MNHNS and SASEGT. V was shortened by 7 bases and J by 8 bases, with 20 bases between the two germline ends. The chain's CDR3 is CASNLGPSLGEKLFF. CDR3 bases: TGTGCCAGCAACTTAGGGCCCTCTCTTGGGGAAAAACTGTTTTTT.

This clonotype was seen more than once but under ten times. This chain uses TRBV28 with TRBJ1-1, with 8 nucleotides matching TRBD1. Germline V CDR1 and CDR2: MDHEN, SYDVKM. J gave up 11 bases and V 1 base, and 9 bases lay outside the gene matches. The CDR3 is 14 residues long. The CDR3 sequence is CASSLSQGAVDAFF. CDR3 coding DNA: TGTGCCAGCAGTTTATCGCAGGGGGCCGTTGACGCTTTCTTT.

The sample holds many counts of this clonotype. The DNA for the CDR3 is TGTGCCAGCGGCGGTTCAGGGGGGGAAAAACTGTTTTTT. Its translation: CASGGSGGEKLFF. The chain recombines TRBV28 with TRBJ1-4; 7 bases are shared with TRBD1. The V segment lost 8 bases and the J segment 8 bases; nucleotides outside the gene matches: 8. The CDR3 covers 13 residues. The germline V gene encodes CDR1 MDHEN and CDR2 SYDVKM. Looking up the rest from reference TRBV28 and TRBJ1-4 gives the full variable domain: DVKVTQSSRYLVKRTGEKVFLECVQDMDHENMFWYRQDPGLGLRLIYFSYDVKMKEKGDIPEGYSVSREKKERFSLILESASTNQTSMYLCASGGSGGEKLFFGSGTQLSVL.

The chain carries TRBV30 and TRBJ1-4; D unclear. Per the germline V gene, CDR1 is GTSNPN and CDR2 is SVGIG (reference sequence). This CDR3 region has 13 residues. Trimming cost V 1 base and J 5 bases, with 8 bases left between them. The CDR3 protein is CAWSGVINEKLFF. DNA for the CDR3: TGTGCCTGGAGTGGTGTTATCAATGAAAAACTGTTTTTT.